Listed here is a single T cell receptor beta chain. This specimen belongs to a study of blood T cell repertoires in COVID-19. In the authors' methods: Reference gene primer amplification gave nucleated cell count estimates. This table comes from immunoSEQ multiplex PCR, and its TCRdb copy is limited to in-frame clones, with some not included. Clonal size and the V and J genes are those of that table, whereas D and trimming came from the DNA. The profile covers about 200,000 clones, with around 80% appearing a single time and 5.5% to 8.5% taken by the ten largest. With 1 base clipped from V and 10 bases from J, the junction kept 8 bases outside the gene matches. The length of the CDR3 is 15 residues. Germline V lookup: CDR1 SGHAT, CDR2 FQNNGV.

The sample consisted of peripheral blood. This sequence was found in a man in his sixties with acute or convalescent COVID-19. The chain recombines TRBV11-2 with TRBJ1-4; 8 bases fit TRBD1. CDR3 residues: CASSLARGRTGKLFF. The CDR3, as DNA: TGTGCCAGCAGCTTAGCCAGGGGGCGCACCGGAAAACTGTTTTTT.